This T cell receptor (beta chain) comes out of a study of CD8 T cells in Susac syndrome. CD8+ and CD4+ T cells taken from blood had their TCR beta sequenced. The study used healthy donors as controls matched for age and sex. FACS was used to enrich TEMRA cells, whereas the CD8+ and CD4+ T cells were obtained by negative isolation. Random hexamers served to reverse transcribe about 0.5 to 1 ug RNA. Coverage of TCR beta CDR3 amplification by immunoSEQ multiplex PCR extended to 54 Vbeta and 13 Jbeta. TCRdb itself ran the immunoSEQ multiplex PCR reads through MiXCR, one entry per CDR3 protein. The repertoire holds about 21,000 distinct CDR3 sequences, with 90% to 95% as singletons. Germline CDR1 and CDR2: SEHNR and FQNEAQ (reference sequence). The CDR3 is made up of 13 amino acids. The germline V and J ends were trimmed by 5 bases and 2 bases, with 9 bases remaining between them.

This receptor was taken from a human donor in good health. The V call is TRBV7-9, the J call TRBJ1-1; D is unresolved. Sample: CD8+ T cells from PBMCs. CDR3 sequence (DNA): TGTGCCAGCAGCAAGATAGAAAACACTGAAGCTTTCTTT. Encoded protein: CASSKIENTEAFF.